This passage covers 2 T cell receptor beta chains from one sample sequenced in a study of blood T cell repertoires in COVID-19. Some clones are missing from TCRdb's copy, which holds only in-frame ones; the method was immunoSEQ multiplex PCR. Of roughly 320,000 clones listed, roughly 90% are singletons. Sequencing was carried out using PBMCs or T cells enriched from blood (not recorded which). The receptor set was obtained from a woman in her twenties or thirties who had been exposed to COVID-19.

This chain links TRBV30 with TRBJ2-7; tentative D call: TRBD1 (5 bases). Germline CDR1 GTSNPN, CDR2 SVGIG (reference sequence). The length of the CDR3 is 13 residues. Trimming took off 1 base at V and 5 bases at J, with 12 bases between the two ends. The CDR3, as DNA: TGTGCCTGGAGTGGATTCAGGGCCAACGAGCAGTACTTC. Translated, it gives CAWSGFRANEQYF.

The genes are TRBV10-3 and TRBJ2-1; 12 bases are shared with TRBD2. Per germline, CDR1 ENHRY and CDR2 SYGVKD. V was pared by 3 bases and J by 7 bases, with 4 bases of the junction left unmatched. The CDR3 is made up of 15 amino acids. The CDR3, as DNA: TGTGCCATCAGTGATCGACTAGCGGGGGAGAATGAGCAGTTCTTC. Translating gives CAISDRLAGENEQFF.